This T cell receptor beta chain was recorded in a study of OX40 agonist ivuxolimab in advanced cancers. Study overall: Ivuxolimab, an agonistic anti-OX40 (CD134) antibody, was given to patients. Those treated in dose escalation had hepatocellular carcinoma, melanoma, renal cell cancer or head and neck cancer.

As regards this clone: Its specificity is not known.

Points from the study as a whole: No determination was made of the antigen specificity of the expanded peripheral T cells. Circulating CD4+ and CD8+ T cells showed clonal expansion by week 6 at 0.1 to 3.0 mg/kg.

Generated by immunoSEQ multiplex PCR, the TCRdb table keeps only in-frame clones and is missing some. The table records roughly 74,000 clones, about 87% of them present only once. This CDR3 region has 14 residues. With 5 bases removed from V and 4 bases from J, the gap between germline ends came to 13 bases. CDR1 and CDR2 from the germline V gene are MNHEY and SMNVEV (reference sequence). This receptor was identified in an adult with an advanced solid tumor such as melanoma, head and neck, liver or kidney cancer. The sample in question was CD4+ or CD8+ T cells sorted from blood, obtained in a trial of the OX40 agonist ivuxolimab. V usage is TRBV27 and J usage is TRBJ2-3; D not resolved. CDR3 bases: TGTGCCAGCAGTCCTCTCCTAGTTTCAGATACGCAGTATTTT. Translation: CASSPLLVSDTQYF.